This is a list of T cell receptor beta chains from one sample in a study of human T cells and chemical hapten exposure. TCRdb called the RACE reads again in MiXCR, with one record for every CDR3 protein. This sample carries approximately 77,000 distinct CDR3 sequences, about 6.8% of them seen once, and the ten largest clones take less than 2%. The sequencing used whole blood, collected in connection with sensitization to the hapten diphenylcyclopropenone (DPC). All receptors come from a woman under 40 with alopecia areata. Some clones in this sample may be carry-over from other donors' samples. Each CDR3 is given with its conserved first and last residue. Fields, in order: D gene, clone size, V gene, CDR3 length, J gene, CDR3 DNA, CDR3 protein. D genes are given only for firm matches. A row's size may be missing; if present it is once, few, many or a size class.

-	many	TRBV6-6	13	TRBJ1-1	TGTGCCAGCACCCACGGGTCAGGGCCCCCAACTTTCTTT	CASTHGSGPPTFF
-	many	TRBV27	13	TRBJ2-3	TGTGCCAGCAGTTGGAGATACACAGATACGCAGTATTTT	CASSWRYTDTQYF
-	many	TRBV28	19	TRBJ2-7	TGTGCCAGCAGTTTATTTTACCTAAATCGAGGGACGCCGAACTACGAGCAGTACTTC	CASSLFYLNRGTPNYEQYF
TRBD1	many	TRBV30	13	TRBJ1-1	TGTGCCTGGAGGGGACAGGGGAACACTGAAGCTTTCTTT	CAWRGQGNTEAFF
TRBD1	many	TRBV3-1	17	TRBJ1-3	TGTGCCAGCAGCCAAGGGACAGGGAGGAGATCTGGAAACACCATATATTTT	CASSQGTGRRSGNTIYF
-	-	TRBV18	15	TRBJ2-1	TGTGCCAGCTCACCACCGTCAGTTGACTACAATGAGCAGTTCTTC	CASSPPSVDYNEQFF
-	-	TRBV14	13	TRBJ1-2	TGTGCCAGCAGCCAAGAACTACGGGATGGCTACACCTTC	CASSQELRDGYTF
TRBD2	few	TRBV20-1	17	TRBJ2-3	TGCAGTGCTGCCTCTAGCGGGGGGGCCAGGAGCACAGATACGCAGTATTTT	CSAASSGGARSTDTQYF
-	-	TRBV9	15	TRBJ2-7	TGTGCCAGCAGCCCACGCGGGGATTTGGGATACGAGCAGTACTTC	CASSPRGDLGYEQYF
TRBD1	many	TRBV9	19	TRBJ1-1	TGTGCCAGCAGTCCCACCCGGGGGTCGACGACAGGGAGGATTACTGAAGCTTTCTTT	CASSPTRGSTTGRITEAFF
-	many	TRBV12-3/TRBV12-4	10	TRBJ1-3	TGTGCCAGCAGTTTAAGGTCCATATATTTT	CASSLRSIYF
-	few	TRBV10-3	12	TRBJ1-1	TGTGCCATCAGTGATAGAGGTATTGAAGCTTTCTTT	CAISDRGIEAFF
-	-	TRBV5-8	12	TRBJ1-1	TGTGCCAGCAGCTTCTCAAGGGCTGAAGCTTTCTTT	CASSFSRAEAFF
-	many	TRBV3-1	13	TRBJ2-5	TGTGCCAGCAGCCAAGATCGGGGTTGGGCCCAGTACTTC	CASSQDRGWAQYF
-	-	TRBV7-9	14	TRBJ1-1	TGTGCCAGCAGCTTATTCCGTGAGGCCACTGAAGCTTTCTTT	CASSLFREATEAFF
-	many	TRBV2	14	TRBJ2-1	TGTGCCAGCAGTGAAGTTAGACAGAACAATGAGCAGTTCTTC	CASSEVRQNNEQFF
-	many	TRBV7-3	17	TRBJ1-1	TGTGCCAGCAGCTTGACTTCCGTTGGCCCCTTGGGGACTGAAGCTTTCTTT	CASSLTSVGPLGTEAFF
TRBD2	few	TRBV20-1	17	TRBJ2-1	TGCAGTGCTAGAGACCCCAGCGGGGGGCCCAGGAACAATGAGCAGTTCTTC	CSARDPSGGPRNNEQFF
-	many	TRBV19	13	TRBJ2-1	TGTGCCAGTACTCTCCTGGGGGGATTCGAGCAGTTCTTC	CASTLLGGFEQFF
-	-	TRBV6-1	14	TRBJ2-3	TGTGCCAGCACATTCCTCCGGGTCGCAGATACGCAGTATTTT	CASTFLRVADTQYF
-	many	TRBV29-1	15	TRBJ2-1	TGCAGCGTAGCTCGACCCGGGGCAGGCTACAATGAGCAGTTCTTC	CSVARPGAGYNEQFF
TRBD1	-	TRBV2	22	TRBJ1-4	TGTGCCAGCAGTGAATCAGACCTAAGATTTGGGACAGGGGGCGAAAATAATGAAAAACTGTTTTTT	CASSESDLRFGTGGENNEKLFF
TRBD1	-	TRBV5-1	14	TRBJ1-1	TGCGCCAACAGCTTACCCACAGGGGGCAGTGAAGCTTTCTTT	CANSLPTGGSEAFF
-	few	TRBV10-3	15	TRBJ1-2	TGTGCCATCAGTAGCCCAGGAATTGCTAACTATGGCTACACCTTC	CAISSPGIANYGYTF
TRBD1	many	TRBV7-9	15	TRBJ2-7	TGTGCCAGCAGTCCTAACGACAGGGTGTCCTACGAGCAGTACTTC	CASSPNDRVSYEQYF
TRBD1	many	TRBV12-3/TRBV12-4	14	TRBJ2-7	TGTGCCAGCAGGCCCCGGGACAGCTCCTACGAGCAGTACTTC	CASRPRDSSYEQYF
-	-	TRBV3-1	14	TRBJ1-2	TGTGCCAGCAGCCAAGAAGGTGGGGCCTATGGCTACACCTTC	CASSQEGGAYGYTF
-	-	TRBV15	15	TRBJ2-5	TGTGCCACCAGCAGAGATAGAGGGGGGGGTGAGACCCAGTACTTC	CATSRDRGGGETQYF
-	-	TRBV6-1	15	TRBJ1-1	TGTGCCAGCAGGTTAGAGGGGCGGGGGGACACTGAAGCTTTCTTT	CASRLEGRGDTEAFF
TRBD2	many	TRBV5-1	16	TRBJ2-7	TGCGCCAGCAGCTTGGACCAGCGGGGGGGCTCGTACGAGCAGTACTTC	CASSLDQRGGSYEQYF
-	-	TRBV18	17	TRBJ1-1	TGTGCCAGCTCGCCCACAATTCTGACGGAACGCAACACTGAAGCTTTCTTT	CASSPTILTERNTEAFF
TRBD1	many	TRBV10-3	14	TRBJ2-1	TGTGCCATCAAAGGTCAGGGGGCAAGCAATGAGCAGTTCTTC	CAIKGQGASNEQFF
TRBD1	-	TRBV10-3	15	TRBJ1-1	TGTGCCATGGGTCGACAGGGTATTATCGGCACTGAAGCTTTCTTT	CAMGRQGIIGTEAFF
-	-	TRBV3-1	15	TRBJ1-5	TGTGCCAGCAGCTCGGGGAGCCCAAGCAATCAGCCCCAGCATTTT	CASSSGSPSNQPQHF
TRBD1	-	TRBV27	13	TRBJ1-6	TGTGCCAGCAGTTTTTTGGGACAGGGGACCCTCCACTTT	CASSFLGQGTLHF
TRBD1	many	TRBV6-5	16	TRBJ2-4	TGTGCCAGCAGCCGGGGACAGGGAGGAGGCAAAAACATTCAGTACTTC	CASSRGQGGGKNIQYF
-	few	TRBV5-1	14	TRBJ1-2	TGCGCCAGCAGCTTGGAAGGTCCTAACTATGGCTACACCTTC	CASSLEGPNYGYTF
TRBD2	few	TRBV5-4	14	TRBJ2-7	TGTGCCAGCAGTCTAGCGGGGGTCCTCGACGAGCAGTACTTC	CASSLAGVLDEQYF
-	many	TRBV20-1	16	TRBJ1-6	TGCAGTGCTAGCCGAAGGCAGTTAGACCATAATTCACCCCTCCACTTT	CSASRRQLDHNSPLHF
TRBD1	-	TRBV29-1	14	TRBJ2-5	TGCAGCGTTTCCTCCAGGGGGCCGCCGGGGACCCAGTACTTC	CSVSSRGPPGTQYF
-	few	TRBV27	18	TRBJ1-3	TGTGCCAGCAGCTTTAAGCCCCCGGGGGCGAGCTCTGGAAACACCATATATTTT	CASSFKPPGASSGNTIYF
TRBD1	few	TRBV7-8	17	TRBJ1-1	TGTGCCAGCAGAGACGACAGGGGGTCCTACGGGACCACTGAAGCTTTCTTT	CASRDDRGSYGTTEAFF
-	many	TRBV12-3/TRBV12-4	12	TRBJ1-5	TGTGCCAGCAGTTACGGTAGTCAGCCCCAGCATTTT	CASSYGSQPQHF
-	many	TRBV3-1	14	TRBJ1-1	TGTGCCAGCAGCCAATGGGGGGAAGGCACTGAAGCTTTCTTT	CASSQWGEGTEAFF
TRBD1	many	TRBV27	14	TRBJ1-1	TGTGCCAGCAGTCCGGGACAGATGAACACTGAAGCTTTCTTT	CASSPGQMNTEAFF
-	-	TRBV12-3/TRBV12-4	14	TRBJ1-1	TGTGCCAGCAGTCTCCCCCCCGGGGCCACTGAAGCTTTCTTT	CASSLPPGATEAFF
-	-	TRBV12-3/TRBV12-4	11	TRBJ2-7	TGTGCCAGCAGTTGCCGGGGGGAGCAGTACTTC	CASSCRGEQYF
-	many	TRBV7-9	14	TRBJ1-4	TGTGCCAGCAGCTTTCAGGCAACTAATGAAAAACTGTTTTTT	CASSFQATNEKLFF
-	many	TRBV27	15	TRBJ2-7	TGTGCCAGCATTTATCGGGCCTGGGGTGGCTACGAGCAGTACTTC	CASIYRAWGGYEQYF
-	-	TRBV19	14	TRBJ1-5	TGTGCCAGTAGTATATACAGGGACAATCAGCCCCAGCATTTT	CASSIYRDNQPQHF
-	many	TRBV7-3	13	TRBJ2-1	TGTGCCAGCAGCTCCCACCCCTCGGTAGGGCAGTTCTTC	CASSSHPSVGQFF
-	-	TRBV7-6	14	TRBJ1-6	TGTACCAGCAGCGCGACAGACGATAATTCACCCCTCCACTTT	CTSSATDDNSPLHF
-	many	TRBV29-1	12	TRBJ1-5	TGCAGCGTTGAAGACTTTGGCCAGCCCCAGCATTTT	CSVEDFGQPQHF
-	few	TRBV5-1	13	TRBJ1-2	TGCGCCAGCAGCTTGGTTGCACACTATGGCTACACCTTC	CASSLVAHYGYTF
TRBD2	few	TRBV7-2	14	TRBJ2-5	TGTGCCAGCAGCTTAGGGGGACTAGTTGAGACCCAGTACTTC	CASSLGGLVETQYF
-	many	TRBV4-1	14	TRBJ2-5	TGCGCCAGCAGCCAAGATTCCGGCGAAGAGACCCAGTACTTC	CASSQDSGEETQYF
-	few	TRBV7-9	18	TRBJ2-1	TGTGCCAGCAGCGGAATCGGGACGGCGGCGCAGTCCTACAATGAGCAGTTCTTC	CASSGIGTAAQSYNEQFF
-	-	TRBV12-3/TRBV12-4	13	TRBJ1-1	TGTGCCAGCAGTTTCGAGGTAAACACTGAAGCTTTCTTT	CASSFEVNTEAFF